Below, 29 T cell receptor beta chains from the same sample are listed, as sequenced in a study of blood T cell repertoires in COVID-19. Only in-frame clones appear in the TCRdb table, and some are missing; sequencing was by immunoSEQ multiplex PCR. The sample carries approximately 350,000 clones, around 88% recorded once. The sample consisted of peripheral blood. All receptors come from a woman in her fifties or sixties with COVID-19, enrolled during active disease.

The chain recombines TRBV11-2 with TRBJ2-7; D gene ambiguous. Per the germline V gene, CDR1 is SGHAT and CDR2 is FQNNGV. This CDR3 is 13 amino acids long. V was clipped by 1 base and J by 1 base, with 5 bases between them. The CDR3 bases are TGTGCCAGCAGCTTAGCGCAGTCCTACGAGCAGTACTTC. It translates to CASSLAQSYEQYF.

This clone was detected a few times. CDR3 sequence (DNA): TGCGCCAGCAGCCCTACGGGGGTAGATCAGCCCCAGCATTTT. Its translation is CASSPTGVDQPQHF. The chain carries TRBV5-1 and TRBJ1-5; maybe TRBD1 (5 bases). This CDR3 is 14 amino acids long. V lost 4 bases, J lost 5 bases, and 13 bases lay in between. Germline-derived CDR1 and CDR2 are SGHRS and YFSETQ.

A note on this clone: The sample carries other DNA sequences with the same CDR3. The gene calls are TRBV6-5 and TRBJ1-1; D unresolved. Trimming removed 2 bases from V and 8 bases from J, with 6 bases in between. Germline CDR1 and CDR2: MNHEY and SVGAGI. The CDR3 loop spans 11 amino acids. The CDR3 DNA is TGTGCCAGCAGTTACGGGCGAGAAGCTTTCTTT. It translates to CASSYGREAFF.

CDR3 DNA: TGCGCCAGCAGATATAAGCGGTCGGACTCTGGAAACACCATATATTTT. Translated, it gives CASRYKRSDSGNTIYF. V gene TRBV23-1 combines with J gene TRBJ1-3; D ambiguous. TRBV23-1 belongs to the ORF category, with a function that is uncertain. This CDR3 spans 16 amino acids. V was pared by 6 bases and J by 0 bases, with 15 bases between.

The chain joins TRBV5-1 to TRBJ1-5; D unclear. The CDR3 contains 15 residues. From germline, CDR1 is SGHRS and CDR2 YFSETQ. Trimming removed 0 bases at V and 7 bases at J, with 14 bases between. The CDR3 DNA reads TGCGCCAGCAGCTTGGTACCGGGAGTAGAGCAGCCCCAGCATTTT. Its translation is CASSLVPGVEQPQHF.

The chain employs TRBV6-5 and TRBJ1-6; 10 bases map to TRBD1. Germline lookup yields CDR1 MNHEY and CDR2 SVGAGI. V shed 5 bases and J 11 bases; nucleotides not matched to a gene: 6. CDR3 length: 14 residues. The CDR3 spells CASSRTGGGPPLHF. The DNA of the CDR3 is TGTGCCAGCAGTCGGACAGGGGGGGGTCCACCCCTCCACTTT.

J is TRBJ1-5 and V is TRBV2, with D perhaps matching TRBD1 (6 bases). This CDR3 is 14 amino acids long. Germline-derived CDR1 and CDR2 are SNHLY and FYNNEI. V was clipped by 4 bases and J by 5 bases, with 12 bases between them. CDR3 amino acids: CASSGLQGDQPQHF. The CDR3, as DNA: TGTGCCAGCAGTGGTCTACAGGGAGATCAGCCCCAGCATTTT.

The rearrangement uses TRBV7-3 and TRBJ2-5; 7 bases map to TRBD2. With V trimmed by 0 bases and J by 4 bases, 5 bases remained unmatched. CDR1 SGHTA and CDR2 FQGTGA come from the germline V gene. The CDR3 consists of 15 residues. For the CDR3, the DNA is TGTGCCAGCAGCTTAACGGGGAGCGGGGTAGAGACCCAGTACTTC. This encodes CASSLTGSGVETQYF.

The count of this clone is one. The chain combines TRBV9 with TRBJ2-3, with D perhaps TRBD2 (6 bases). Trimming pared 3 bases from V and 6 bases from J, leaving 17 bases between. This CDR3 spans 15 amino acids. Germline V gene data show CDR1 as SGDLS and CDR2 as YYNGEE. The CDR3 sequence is CASSAGTAGRDTQYF. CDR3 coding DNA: TGTGCCAGCAGCGCCGGGACGGCGGGGAGGGATACGCAGTATTTT.

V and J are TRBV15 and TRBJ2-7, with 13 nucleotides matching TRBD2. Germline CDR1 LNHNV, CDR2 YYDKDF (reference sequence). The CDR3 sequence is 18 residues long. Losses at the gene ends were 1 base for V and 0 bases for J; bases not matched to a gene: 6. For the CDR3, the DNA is TGTGCCACCAGCAGAGGAGGGGGACTAGCGGGGAGCTCCTACGAGCAGTACTTC. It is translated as CATSRGGGLAGSSYEQYF.

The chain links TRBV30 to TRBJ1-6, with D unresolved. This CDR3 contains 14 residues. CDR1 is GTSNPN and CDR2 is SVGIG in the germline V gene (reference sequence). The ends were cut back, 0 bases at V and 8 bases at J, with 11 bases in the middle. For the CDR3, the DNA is TGTGCCTGGAGTGTACTCACTTTTGATTCACCCCTCCACTTT. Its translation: CAWSVLTFDSPLHF.

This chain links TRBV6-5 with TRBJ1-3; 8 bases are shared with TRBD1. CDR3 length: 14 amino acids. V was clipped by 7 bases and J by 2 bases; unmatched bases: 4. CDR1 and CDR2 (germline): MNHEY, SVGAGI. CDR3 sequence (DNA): TGTGCCAGCACGGACAGGGCCACTGGAAACACCATATATTTT. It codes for CASTDRATGNTIYF.

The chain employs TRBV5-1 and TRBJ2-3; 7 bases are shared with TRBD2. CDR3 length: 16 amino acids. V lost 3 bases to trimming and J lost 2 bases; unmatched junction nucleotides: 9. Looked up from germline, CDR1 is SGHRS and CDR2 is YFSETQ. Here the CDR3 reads CASSWGGTLFTDTQYF. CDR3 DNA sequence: TGCGCCAGCAGCTGGGGGGGTACACTATTCACAGATACGCAGTATTTT.

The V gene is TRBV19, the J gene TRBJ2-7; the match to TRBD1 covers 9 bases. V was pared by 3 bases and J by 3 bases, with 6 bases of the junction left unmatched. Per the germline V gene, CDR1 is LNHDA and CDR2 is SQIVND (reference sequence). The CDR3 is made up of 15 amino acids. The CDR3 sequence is CASSIKRQGVYEQYF. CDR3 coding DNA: TGTGCCAGTAGTATCAAGAGACAGGGGGTCTACGAGCAGTACTTC. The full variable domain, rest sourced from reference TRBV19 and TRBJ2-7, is DGGITQSPKYLFRKEGQNVTLSCEQNLNHDAMYWYRQDPGQGLRLIYYSQIVNDFQKGDIAEGYSVSREKKESFPLTVTSAQKNPTAFYLCASSIKRQGVYEQYFGPGTRLTVT.

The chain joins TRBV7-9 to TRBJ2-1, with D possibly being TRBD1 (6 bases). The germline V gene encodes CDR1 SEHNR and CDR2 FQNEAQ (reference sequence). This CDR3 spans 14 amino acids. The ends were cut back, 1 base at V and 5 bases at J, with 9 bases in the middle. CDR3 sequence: CASSLGDRNNEQFF. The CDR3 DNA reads TGTGCCAGCAGCTTAGGTGACAGGAACAATGAGCAGTTCTTC.

This CDR3 reads CASSLKSRGQNREQYF. CDR3 DNA: TGTGCCAGCAGCTTGAAATCCAGGGGGCAAAATCGCGAGCAGTACTTC. The chain couples TRBV5-4 to TRBJ2-7; 8 bases map to TRBD1. J gave up 6 bases and V 1 base, and 12 bases lay outside the gene matches. The length of the CDR3 is 16 residues. Germline V gene data show CDR1 as SGHNT and CDR2 as YYREEE (reference sequence).

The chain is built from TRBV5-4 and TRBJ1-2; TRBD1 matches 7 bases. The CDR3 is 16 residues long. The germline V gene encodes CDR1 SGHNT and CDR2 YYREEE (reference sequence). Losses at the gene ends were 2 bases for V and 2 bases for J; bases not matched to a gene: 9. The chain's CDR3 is CASSFDHPGQNYGYTF. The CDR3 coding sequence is TGTGCCAGCAGCTTCGACCACCCGGGACAGAACTATGGCTACACCTTC.

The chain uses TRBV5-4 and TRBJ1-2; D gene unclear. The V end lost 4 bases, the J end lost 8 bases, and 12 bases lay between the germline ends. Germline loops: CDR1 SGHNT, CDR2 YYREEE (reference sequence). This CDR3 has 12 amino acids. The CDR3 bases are TGTGCCAGCAGCGCACTGGCGGGGGGCTACACCTTC. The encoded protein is CASSALAGGYTF.

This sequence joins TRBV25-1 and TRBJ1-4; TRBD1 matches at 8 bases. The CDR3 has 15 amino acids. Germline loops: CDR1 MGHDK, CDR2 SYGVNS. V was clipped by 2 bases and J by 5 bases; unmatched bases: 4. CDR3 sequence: CASSEVAGGNEKLFF. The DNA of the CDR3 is TGTGCCAGCAGTGAAGTGGCAGGGGGCAATGAAAAACTGTTTTTT.

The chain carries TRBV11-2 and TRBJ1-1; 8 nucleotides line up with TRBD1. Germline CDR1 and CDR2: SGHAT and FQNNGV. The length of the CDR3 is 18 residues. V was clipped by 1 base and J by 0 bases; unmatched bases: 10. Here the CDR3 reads CASSLGSIRTGMNTEAFF. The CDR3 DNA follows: TGTGCCAGCAGCTTAGGGAGTATAAGGACAGGGATGAACACTGAAGCTTTCTTT. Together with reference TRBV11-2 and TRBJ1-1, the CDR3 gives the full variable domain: EAGVAQSPRYKIIEKRQSVAFWCNPISGHATLYWYQQILGQGPKLLIQFQNNGVVDDSQLPKDRFSAERLKGVDSTLKIQPAKLEDSAVYLCASSLGSIRTGMNTEAFFGQGTRLTVV.

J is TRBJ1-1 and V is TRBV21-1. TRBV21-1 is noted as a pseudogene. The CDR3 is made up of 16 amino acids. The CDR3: CASSQREWHRNTEAFF. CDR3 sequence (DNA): TGTGCCAGCAGCCAGAGGGAGTGGCACCGGAACACTGAAGCTTTCTTT.

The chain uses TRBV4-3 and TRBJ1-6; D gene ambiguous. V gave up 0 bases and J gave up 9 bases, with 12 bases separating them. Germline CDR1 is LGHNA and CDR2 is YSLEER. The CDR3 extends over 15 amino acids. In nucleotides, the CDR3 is TGCGCCAGCAGCCAAGAGCCATTGGGGAGTTCACCCCTCCACTTT. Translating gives CASSQEPLGSSPLHF.

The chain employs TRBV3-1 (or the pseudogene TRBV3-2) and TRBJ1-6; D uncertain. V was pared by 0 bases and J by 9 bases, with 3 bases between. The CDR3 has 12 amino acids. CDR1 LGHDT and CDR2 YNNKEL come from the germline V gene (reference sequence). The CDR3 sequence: CASSQEASPLHF. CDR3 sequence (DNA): TGTGCCAGCAGCCAAGAAGCTTCACCCCTCCACTTT.

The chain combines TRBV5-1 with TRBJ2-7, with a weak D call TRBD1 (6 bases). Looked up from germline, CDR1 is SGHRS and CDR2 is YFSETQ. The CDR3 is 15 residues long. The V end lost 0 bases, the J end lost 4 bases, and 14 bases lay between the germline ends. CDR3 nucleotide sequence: TGCGCCAGCAGCTTGGCCACAGGGAAGATGTACGAGCAGTACTTC. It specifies CASSLATGKMYEQYF.

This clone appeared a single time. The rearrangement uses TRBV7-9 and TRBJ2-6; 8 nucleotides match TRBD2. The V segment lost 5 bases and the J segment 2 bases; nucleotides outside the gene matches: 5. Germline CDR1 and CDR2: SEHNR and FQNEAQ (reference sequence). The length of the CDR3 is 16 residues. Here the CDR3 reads CASSPPGGTGANVLTF. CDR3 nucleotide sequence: TGTGCCAGCAGCCCGCCGGGGGGGACTGGGGCCAACGTCCTGACTTTC. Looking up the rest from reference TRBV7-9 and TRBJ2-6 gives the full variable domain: DTGVSQNPRHKITKRGQNVTFRCDPISEHNRLYWYRQTLGQGPEFLTYFQNEAQLEKSRLLSDRFSAERPKGSFSTLEIQRTEQGDSAMYLCASSPPGGTGANVLTFGAGSRLTVL.

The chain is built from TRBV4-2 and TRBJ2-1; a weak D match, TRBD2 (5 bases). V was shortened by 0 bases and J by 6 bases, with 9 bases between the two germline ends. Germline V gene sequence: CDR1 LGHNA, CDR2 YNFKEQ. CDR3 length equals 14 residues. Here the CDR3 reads CASSQDTSGNEQFF. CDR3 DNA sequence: TGTGCCAGCAGCCAAGATACCAGCGGCAATGAGCAGTTCTTC.

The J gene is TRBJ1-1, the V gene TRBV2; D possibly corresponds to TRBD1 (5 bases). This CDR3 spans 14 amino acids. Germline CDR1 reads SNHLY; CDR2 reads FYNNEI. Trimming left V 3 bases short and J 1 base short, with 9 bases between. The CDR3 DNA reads TGTGCCAGCAGTGAGGGACTGCAGAACACTGAAGCTTTCTTT. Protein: CASSEGLQNTEAFF.

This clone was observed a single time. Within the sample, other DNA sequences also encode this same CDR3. Here the CDR3 DNA reads TGCGCCAGCAGCCAACCCAGCGGGGGGCGGAATGAGCAGTTCTTC. This codes for CASSQPSGGRNEQFF. The chain is built from TRBV4-3 and TRBJ2-1; 9 nucleotides align to TRBD2. CDR1 and CDR2 (germline): LGHNA, YSLEER. V was clipped by 2 bases and J by 7 bases; unmatched bases: 6. The CDR3 has 15 residues.

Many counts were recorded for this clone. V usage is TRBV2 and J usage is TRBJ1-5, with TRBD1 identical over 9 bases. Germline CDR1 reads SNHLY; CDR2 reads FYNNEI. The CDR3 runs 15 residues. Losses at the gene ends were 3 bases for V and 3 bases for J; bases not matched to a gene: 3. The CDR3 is CASSEGTGTNQPQHF. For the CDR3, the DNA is TGTGCCAGCAGTGAGGGGACAGGGACCAATCAGCCCCAGCATTTT.